The clone carrying this T cell receptor beta chain showed up just a few times. Its antigen remains unknown. Clones were sequenced by immunoSEQ multiplex PCR, and TCRdb holds only the in-frame ones, with some missing. The repertoire holds some 150,000 clones, with around 90% as singletons. The length of the CDR3 is 15 residues. The V and J ends lost 3 bases and 1 base, in that order; junction bases with no gene match: 4. CDR1 SNHLY and CDR2 FYNNEI come from the germline V gene. This record belongs to a study of T cell responses to AZD1222 COVID-19 vaccine. About the research overall: Analyses pooled second doses at about 4 or about 12 weeks.

General observations from the study: Receipt of two AZD1222 doses was followed by a rise in Spike-specific TCR breadth and depth. Clonal diversity was possibly underestimated, and the donors were mostly white British, with more females. Targets within unmutated variant regions were reportedly found for nearly half of spike-specific TCRs.

This TCR was recovered from an adult in good health. J is TRBJ2-7 and V is TRBV2; 9 nucleotides match TRBD2. Sequencing was performed on peripheral blood, taken on day 0 of AZD1222 vaccination. The CDR3 is CASSDSGRLSYEQYF. CDR3 DNA: TGTGCCAGCAGTGATAGCGGGAGATTATCCTACGAGCAGTACTTC.